Each of the 9 T cell receptor beta chains below was sequenced from the same sample in a study of cytomegalovirus exposure and HLA in healthy donors (dated by TCRdb to the late 2010s). The receptor library was made with the immunoSEQ multiplex PCR assay. For the multiplex PCR, a mixture combining 60 forward primers for TCR Vbeta segments and 13 reverse primers for TCR Jbeta segments was used. TCRdb re-hosts the immuneACCESS table, in-frame sequences only. Its copies lack some clones; in the studies checked, an unresolved V gene accounts for under half of them, and the cause for the rest is not known. This sample holds about 200,000 clones; 75% to 90% were observed only once. The ten largest clones represent approximately 6.5% of the sample. Sample: PBMCs. Receptor source: a woman aged 50 to 60 in good health and CMV-seropositive.

The V and J genes are TRBV6-6 and TRBJ2-3, with no clear D. Trimming took off 4 bases at V and 4 bases at J, with 9 bases between the two ends. Per germline, CDR1 MNHNY and CDR2 SVGAGI (reference sequence). The CDR3 length is 13 residues. CDR3 DNA sequence: TGTGCCAGCAGTTCCCTACGGGCAGATACGCAGTATTTT. This encodes CASSSLRADTQYF.

CDR3 loop: CASSLTGGETEAFF. CDR3 DNA sequence: TGTGCCAGCAGCTTAACAGGGGGTGAAACTGAAGCTTTCTTT. This chain joins TRBV11-2 and TRBJ1-1; 8 bases align to TRBD1. V was clipped by 2 bases and J by 5 bases; unmatched bases: 4. This CDR3 is built from 14 residues. Germline-derived CDR1 and CDR2 are SGHAT and FQNNGV.

This clone was picked up one time. The chain recombines TRBV28 with TRBJ1-4; 8 nucleotides match TRBD1. Germline CDR1 is MDHEN and CDR2 is SYDVKM. Unmatched junction bases numbered 3, after V lost 3 bases and J lost 3 bases. The CDR3 is made up of 15 amino acids. For the CDR3, the DNA is TGTGCCAGCAGTTTCGGGACAGGAGCTAATGAAAAACTGTTTTTT. It translates to CASSFGTGANEKLFF.

This clone was counted a single time. The rearrangement uses TRBV5-4 and TRBJ2-3; 8 bases match TRBD2. The CDR3 covers 14 residues. The germline V gene encodes CDR1 SGHNT and CDR2 YYREEE (reference sequence). V lost 5 bases and J lost 1; bases outside the gene matches: 3. The CDR3 loop reads CASRYSGGTDTQYF. CDR3 in DNA: TGTGCCAGCAGGTATAGCGGGGGCACAGATACGCAGTATTTT.

V is TRBV7-6 and J is TRBJ1-3; no definite D call. The germline CDR1 and CDR2 sequences are SGHVS and FNYEAQ. This CDR3 is built from 16 residues. The ends were cut back, 6 bases at V and 0 bases at J, with 15 bases in the middle. Here the CDR3 DNA reads TGTGCCAGCAGTTCCCTTGTCCCCAGCTCTGGAAACACCATATATTTT. Protein sequence: CASSSLVPSSGNTIYF.

The rearrangement uses TRBV2 and TRBJ1-5; 8 bases are a match to TRBD1. CDR3 length: 14 amino acids. Trimming at V came to 2 bases and at J to 9 bases, leaving 6 bases not matched to a gene. In germline, CDR1 is SNHLY, CDR2 FYNNEI. The chain's CDR3 is CASSELGQAGPQHF. In DNA, the CDR3 is TGTGCCAGCAGTGAATTGGGACAGGCAGGGCCCCAGCATTTT.

The chain carries TRBV29-1 and TRBJ2-7, with D perhaps matching TRBD1 (5 bases). CDR1 SQVTM and CDR2 ANQGSEA come from the germline V gene. Trimming shortened V by 5 bases and J by 3 bases, and 14 bases separated the two germline ends. The CDR3 is 13 amino acids. The CDR3: CSVLTRVSYEQYF. Written as DNA, the CDR3 is TGCAGCGTTTTAACCAGGGTAAGCTACGAGCAGTACTTC.

This chain uses TRBV18 with TRBJ2-7, with D perhaps TRBD1 (6 bases). The germline V gene has CDR1 KGHSH and CDR2 LQKENI. The V and J ends lost 0 bases and 2 bases respectively, with 14 bases between them. The CDR3 sequence is 16 residues long. CDR3 DNA: TGTGCCAGCTCACCACCTGGGGGCAGGATACCCTACGAGCAGTACTTC. It specifies CASSPPGGRIPYEQYF.

V and J are TRBV7-8 and TRBJ2-7, with D possibly matching TRBD2 (5 bases). Germline CDR1 is SGHVS and CDR2 is FQNEAQ. V was trimmed by 0 bases and J by 4 bases, leaving 7 bases between them. The CDR3 is 13 residues long. The CDR3 DNA sequence: TGTGCCAGCAGCTTAGCGAGGGCTTACGAGCAGTACTTC. Translation: CASSLARAYEQYF.